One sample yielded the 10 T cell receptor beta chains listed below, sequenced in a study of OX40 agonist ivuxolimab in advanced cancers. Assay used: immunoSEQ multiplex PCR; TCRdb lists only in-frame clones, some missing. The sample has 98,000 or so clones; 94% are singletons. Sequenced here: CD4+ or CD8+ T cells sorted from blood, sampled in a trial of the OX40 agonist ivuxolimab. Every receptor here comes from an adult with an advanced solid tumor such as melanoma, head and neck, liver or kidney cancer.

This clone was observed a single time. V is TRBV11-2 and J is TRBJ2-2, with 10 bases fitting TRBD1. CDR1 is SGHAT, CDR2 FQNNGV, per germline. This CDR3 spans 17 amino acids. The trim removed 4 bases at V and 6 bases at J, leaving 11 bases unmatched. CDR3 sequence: CASSSHRTGGSAGELFF. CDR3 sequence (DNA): TGTGCCAGCAGCTCACATCGGACAGGGGGGAGTGCCGGGGAGCTGTTTTTT.

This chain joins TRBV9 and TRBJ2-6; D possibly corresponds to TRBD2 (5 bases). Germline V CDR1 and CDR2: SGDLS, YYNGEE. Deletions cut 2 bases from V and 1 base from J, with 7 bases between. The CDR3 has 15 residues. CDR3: CASSVTGSGANVLTF. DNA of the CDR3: TGTGCCAGCAGCGTTACGGGATCTGGGGCCAACGTCCTGACTTTC.

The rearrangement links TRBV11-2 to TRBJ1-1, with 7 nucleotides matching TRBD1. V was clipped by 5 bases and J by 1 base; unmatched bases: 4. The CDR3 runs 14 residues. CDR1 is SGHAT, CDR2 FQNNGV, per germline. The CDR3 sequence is CASSPWTGNTEAFF. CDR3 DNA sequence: TGTGCCAGCAGCCCCTGGACAGGGAACACTGAAGCTTTCTTT.

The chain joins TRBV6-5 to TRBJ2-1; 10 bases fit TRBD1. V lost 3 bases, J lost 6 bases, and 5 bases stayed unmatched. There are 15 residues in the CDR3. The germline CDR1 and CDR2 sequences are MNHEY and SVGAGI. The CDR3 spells CASSYSWTGGNEQFF. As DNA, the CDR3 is TGTGCCAGCAGTTATTCCTGGACAGGGGGCAATGAGCAGTTCTTC.

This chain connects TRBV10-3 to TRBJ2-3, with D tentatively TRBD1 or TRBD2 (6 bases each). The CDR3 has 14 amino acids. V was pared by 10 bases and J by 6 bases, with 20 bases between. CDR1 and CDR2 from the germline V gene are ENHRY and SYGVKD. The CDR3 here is CASTGGPDKDTQYF. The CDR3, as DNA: TGTGCCAGCACCGGGGGCCCCGACAAGGATACGCAGTATTTT.

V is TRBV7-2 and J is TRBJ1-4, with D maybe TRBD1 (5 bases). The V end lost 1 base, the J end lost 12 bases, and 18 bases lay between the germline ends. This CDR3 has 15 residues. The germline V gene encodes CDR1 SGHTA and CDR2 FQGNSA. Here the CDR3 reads CASSLGGPSWGELFF. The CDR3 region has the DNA TGTGCCAGCAGCTTAGGGGGCCCGTCCTGGGGGGAACTGTTTTTT.

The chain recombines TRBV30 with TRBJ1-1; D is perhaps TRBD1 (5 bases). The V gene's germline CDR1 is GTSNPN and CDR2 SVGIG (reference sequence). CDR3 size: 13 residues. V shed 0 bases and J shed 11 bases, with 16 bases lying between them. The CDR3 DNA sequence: TGTGCCTGGAGTGTAGGGGCGCCGTCTAAGGCTTTCTTT. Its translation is CAWSVGAPSKAFF.

The CDR3, as DNA: TGTGCCAGCAGTTACCCCGGGACACTTGGTGGCTACACCTTC. Translating gives CASSYPGTLGGYTF. The chain combines TRBV6-6 with TRBJ1-2; possible D gene TRBD1, 6 bases. The germline V gene has CDR1 MNHNY and CDR2 SVGAGI (reference sequence). V lost 2 bases and J lost 7, with 14 bases in between. This CDR3 is 14 amino acids long.

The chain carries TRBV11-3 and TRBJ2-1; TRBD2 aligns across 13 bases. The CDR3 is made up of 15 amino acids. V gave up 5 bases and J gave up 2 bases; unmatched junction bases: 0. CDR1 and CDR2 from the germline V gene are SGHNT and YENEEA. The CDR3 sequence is CASSGTSGTYNEQFF. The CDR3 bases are TGTGCCAGCAGCGGGACTAGCGGGACCTACAATGAGCAGTTCTTC.

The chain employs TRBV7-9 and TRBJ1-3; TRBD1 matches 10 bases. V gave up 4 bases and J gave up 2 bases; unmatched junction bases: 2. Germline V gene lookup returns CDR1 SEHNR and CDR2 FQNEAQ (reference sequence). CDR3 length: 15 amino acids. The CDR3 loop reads CASSSDRGPGNTIYF. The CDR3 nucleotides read TGTGCCAGCAGCTCCGACAGGGGGCCTGGAAACACCATATATTTT. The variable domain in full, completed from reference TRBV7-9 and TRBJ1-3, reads DTGVSQNPRHKITKRGQNVTFRCDPISEHNRLYWYRQTLGQGPEFLTYFQNEAQLEKSRLLSDRFSAERPKGSFSTLEIQRTEQGDSAMYLCASSSDRGPGNTIYFGEGSWLTVV.